This record looks at one T cell receptor beta chain sequence and its context. Its antigen is still unknown. The sample originates from a study of cytomegalovirus exposure and HLA in healthy donors. Study results and caveats: The authors later found most CMV-associated TCR beta chains appeared HLA-restricted. Earlier analysis looked at TCR beta V segments, and most were productive about 87% or about 30% of the time. A later analysis found TCR association rates differed by HLA locus, highest for DRB1 and lowest for HLA-C.

The PCR made use of 60 Vbeta and 13 Jbeta primers. Per the original data handling: Later, 80 million or so unique TCR beta chains were counted in an analysis, and 8.5 million to 13 million of them were shared. Measured with immunoSEQ multiplex PCR; TCRdb has only the in-frame clones, and not every one. V, J and clone size are those of that table, while D and trimming were read from the DNA. This sample has about 160,000 clones, with 80% found just once. Germline assignment: CDR1 SGHVS and CDR2 FNYEAQ. This CDR3 has 15 amino acids. J gave up 4 bases and V 1 base, and 7 bases lay outside the gene matches.

The receptor comes from a man in his late teens or twenties in good health and CMV-seropositive. The sample comprised PBMCs. This chain links TRBV7-6 with TRBJ2-7, with 7 bases identical to TRBD2. In nucleotides, the CDR3 is TGTGCCAGCAGCTTAGTCGCGGGAGTGATATACGAGCAGTACTTC. Its translation: CASSLVAGVIYEQYF.